This T cell receptor (beta chain) is from a study of T cells in Graves' hyperthyroidism and ophthalmopathy. As to this clonotype: Its target is unknown.

RNA transcripts were the template for amplifying TCR beta CDR3 regions. First-round RT-PCR targeting the TCR CDR3 was performed with the HTBI primer set. TCRdb re-analysed the multiplex PCR reads in MiXCR, keeping a single row per CDR3 protein. The sample consists of around 570,000 distinct CDR3 sequences, just under 20% of them appearing once. CDR3 length equals 15 residues. The ends lost 2 bases at V and 6 bases at J; junction bases unmatched: 5. Whole-study results and caveats: A 13 V-J signature model discriminated ophthalmopathy versus stable hyperthyroidism. Blood shared most expanded thyroid clonotypes above 0.001.

Reasons for excluding patients were uncontrolled infection, other autoimmune disease, pregnancy or lactation. PBMCs were derived from about 10 ml fresh peripheral blood. Sample: blood. The origin of this receptor is a man in his forties with Graves' ophthalmopathy. The chain is built from TRBV12-3 or TRBV12-4 and TRBJ2-1, with 9 bases that match TRBD2. In DNA form, the CDR3 reads TGTGCCAGCAGTTTAATGCTAGCGGGAAGCAATGAGCAGTTCTTC. It specifies CASSLMLAGSNEQFF.